This T cell receptor (beta chain) originates from a study of T cells in Graves' hyperthyroidism and ophthalmopathy. With V trimmed by 2 bases and J by 1 base, 4 bases remained unmatched. Germline V gene data show CDR1 as SGDLS and CDR2 as YYNGEE. This CDR3 is 16 amino acids long. This clonotype was seen many times. TCR beta CDR3 sequences were amplified from RNA transcripts. RT-PCR in the first round (using the HTBI primer set) targeted the TCR CDR3. TCRdb reprocessed the multiplex PCR reads via MiXCR and lists one record per CDR3 protein. The sample records around 760,000 distinct CDR3 sequences, 35% being singletons.

The sequence came from a woman aged 40 to 55 with Graves' hyperthyroidism. Material: blood. The rearrangement links TRBV9 to TRBJ2-2; TRBD1 matches 8 bases. The CDR3 DNA follows: TGTGCCAGCAGCGTTTGGGGGACAGGGAACACCGGGGAGCTGTTTTTT. Its translation is CASSVWGTGNTGELFF.